The 15 T cell receptor beta chains listed next were all sequenced from one sample in a study of early T cells in non-severe SARS-CoV-2 infection. TCRdb fed the 5' RACE reads into MiXCR, producing one record per CDR3 protein. The table has around 64,000 distinct CDR3 sequences, about an eighth seen once; the top ten hold 5.5% to 6%. The sample here was whole blood, taken at baseline. All receptors come from an adult who was a healthcare worker with PCR-confirmed SARS-CoV-2 infection or an uninfected control (not recorded which).

This chain connects TRBV2 to TRBJ1-5; TRBD1 might be the D (5 bases). Per the germline V gene, CDR1 is SNHLY and CDR2 is FYNNEI. Trimming took off 6 bases at V and 6 bases at J, with 12 bases between the two ends. CDR3 length equals 13 residues. CDR3 DNA sequence: TGTGCCAGCAGCCTACAGGCGGCTCAGCCCCAGCATTTT. Its translation is CASSLQAAQPQHF.

The chain joins TRBV11-2 to TRBJ2-2; 8 nucleotides align to TRBD2. J was trimmed by 5 bases and V by 6 bases; bases with no gene match: 8. This CDR3 region has 15 residues. Germline-derived CDR1 and CDR2 are SGHAT and FQNNGV. CDR3 protein: CASRPSAGVTGELFF. CDR3 in DNA: TGTGCCAGCAGACCCTCAGCGGGGGTTACCGGGGAGCTGTTTTTT.

This clonotype was recorded once. The genes are TRBV7-2 and TRBJ1-2; perhaps TRBD1 as D (6 bases). The CDR3 totals 14 residues. Trimming pared 3 bases from V and 6 bases from J, leaving 14 bases between. Germline V gene sequence: CDR1 SGHTA, CDR2 FQGNSA. The chain's CDR3 is CASSLRGAKDGYTF. CDR3 nucleotide sequence: TGTGCCAGCAGCTTGAGGGGGGCCAAGGATGGCTACACCTTC.

This clonotype occurred a few times. The chain joins TRBV6-4 to TRBJ2-2, with D unresolved. The germline CDR1 and CDR2 sequences are MRHNA and SNTAGT. V lost 0 bases to trimming and J lost 4 bases, with 3 bases between them. CDR3 length equals 13 residues. CDR3 DNA: TGTGCCAGCAGTGACTCCGCCACCGGGGAGCTGTTTTTT. Its protein is CASSDSATGELFF.

This clonotype was observed a single time. This could be a read error, since a much larger clone is one nucleotide away. The rearrangement joins TRBV12-3 or TRBV12-4 to TRBJ1-1, with D unclear. The CDR3 has 13 amino acids. Deletions cut 2 bases from V and 1 base from J, with 5 bases between. CDR3 DNA: TGTGCCAGCAGTTTATCTGCGAACACTGAAGCTTTCTTT. Residues: CASSLSANTEAFF.

This clonotype turned up a few times. The chain links TRBV4-1 to TRBJ2-7; D gene unclear. The CDR3 has 18 amino acids. From germline, CDR1 is MGHRA and CDR2 YSYEKL. V lost 2 bases and J lost 5, with 25 bases in between. CDR3 in amino acids: CASSQSSMVSAIFHEQYF. For the CDR3, the DNA is TGCGCCAGCAGCCAATCCAGTATGGTGTCGGCTATTTTCCACGAGCAGTACTTC.

The chain combines TRBV27 with TRBJ1-1; no firm D call. The V and J ends lost 3 bases and 1 base respectively, with 9 bases between them. The CDR3 has 14 residues. Germline V gives CDR1 MNHEY, CDR2 SMNVEV (reference sequence). Here the CDR3 reads CASSFRRSNTEAFF. CDR3 coding DNA: TGTGCCAGCAGTTTCAGGAGATCGAACACTGAAGCTTTCTTT.

This chain connects TRBV5-4 to TRBJ2-3; 8 nucleotides align to TRBD2. Germline CDR1 SGHNT, CDR2 YYREEE (reference sequence). The CDR3 length is 15 residues. V gave up 4 bases and J gave up 4 bases; unmatched junction bases: 8. The CDR3 is CASSARGVLADTQYF. The CDR3 nucleotides are TGTGCCAGCAGCGCGCGGGGGGTCCTTGCAGATACGCAGTATTTT.

This clonotype has only a few counts. The genes are TRBV27 and TRBJ2-2, with D perhaps being TRBD1 or TRBD2 (5 bases each). The CDR3 is 16 amino acids. The V end lost 3 bases, the J end lost 1 base, and 12 bases lay between the germline ends. Germline V lookup: CDR1 MNHEY, CDR2 SMNVEV (reference sequence). CDR3 bases: TGTGCCAGCAGTTTGAGGGGTAGGGAGAACACCGGGGAGCTGTTTTTT. Translation gives CASSLRGRENTGELFF.

This clonotype was counted between two and nine times. The chain uses TRBV4-1 and TRBJ1-1; weak D call: TRBD1 (6 bases). The V gene lost 3 bases and the J gene lost 1 base, with 9 bases spanning the gap. This CDR3 spans 14 amino acids. Germline CDR1 is MGHRA and CDR2 is YSYEKL. The CDR3 bases are TGCGCCAGCAGCCAGAGGGGGGAGAACACTGAAGCTTTCTTT. Amino acid sequence: CASSQRGENTEAFF.

In its sample, this clonotype was seen a few times. The chain combines TRBV29-1 with TRBJ2-7; 8 bases are shared with TRBD1. This CDR3 comprises 13 residues. With 1 base clipped from V and 5 bases from J, the junction kept 4 bases outside the gene matches. Germline CDR1 SQVTM, CDR2 ANQGSEA. CDR3 nucleotide sequence: TGCAGCGTTGAAGGGACAGGGTCCCACGAGCAGTACTTC. Protein sequence: CSVEGTGSHEQYF.

The rearrangement uses TRBV6-2 or TRBV6-3 and TRBJ1-1; 9 bases fit TRBD1. The V gene end was trimmed by 1 base and the J gene end by 3 bases; junction bases not matched to a gene: 9. Germline V gives CDR1 MNHEY, CDR2 SVGEGT. This CDR3 contains 17 residues. The CDR3 sequence is CASSYFGQGILYTEAFF. CDR3 nucleotides: TGTGCCAGCAGTTACTTCGGACAGGGGATTCTGTACACTGAAGCTTTCTTT.

This clonotype occurred many times. This chain uses TRBV27 with TRBJ2-1; 14 nucleotides line up with TRBD2. CDR3 length equals 18 residues. Germline V lookup: CDR1 MNHEY, CDR2 SMNVEV (reference sequence). J was trimmed by 2 bases and V by 4 bases; bases with no gene match: 7. The CDR3 region is CASSSGLAGGSAYNEQFF. The CDR3 nucleotides read TGTGCCAGCAGTTCCGGACTAGCGGGAGGTTCCGCCTACAATGAGCAGTTCTTC.

This clonotype was detected many times. The chain uses TRBV4-1 and TRBJ1-1; a weak D match, TRBD1 (5 bases). This CDR3 contains 15 residues. V was cut by 3 bases and J by 6 bases, with 17 bases left in between. Germline V gene lookup returns CDR1 MGHRA and CDR2 YSYEKL. The CDR3 spells CASSHRDWEKPEAFF. The CDR3 DNA reads TGCGCCAGCAGCCACCGGGACTGGGAAAAGCCTGAAGCTTTCTTT.

In this sample, this clonotype turned up many times. The chain combines TRBV18 with TRBJ2-1, with TRBD2 matching over 9 bases. Germline V gene lookup returns CDR1 KGHSH and CDR2 LQKENI. V was clipped by 3 bases and J by 5 bases; unmatched bases: 5. The CDR3 extends over 15 amino acids. In DNA form, the CDR3 reads TGTGCCAGCTCACCCGGACTAGCGAAAAACAATGAGCAGTTCTTC. Translated: CASSPGLAKNNEQFF.